These T cell receptor beta chains were read from a single sample in a study of CD8+ T cells in alopecia areata. This table comes from immunoSEQ multiplex PCR, and its TCRdb copy is limited to in-frame clones, with some not included. The data contain about 130,000 clones, roughly 61% of them singletons. The sequenced sample was CD4+ T cells sorted from blood, obtained at week 0. The origin of the receptors is a human donor with alopecia areata. The CDR3 runs from the conserved cysteine through the conserved F or W. A D gene is named only where the DNA matches it firmly. Size is omitted from some rows. Given values are once, few, many or a class for expanded clones.

NA,TRBJ2-2,TRBV7-8,NA,CASSLVGYSGELFF,TGTGCCAGCAGCTTAGTAGGGTACAGCGGGGAGCTGTTTTTT
TRBD1,TRBJ2-5,TRBV2,NA,CASSETGQETQYF,TGTGCCAGCAGTGAGACAGGGCAAGAGACCCAGTACTTC
TRBD1,TRBJ1-2,TRBV15,once,CATSRPGTDYGYTF,TGTGCCACCAGCAGGCCCGGGACAGACTATGGCTACACCTTC
NA,TRBJ1-2,TRBV6-1,NA,CASSDSINYGYTF,TGTGCCAGCAGTGACAGCATTAACTATGGCTACACCTTC
TRBD1,TRBJ2-7,TRBV6-6,NA,CASSSSGTGLTYEQYF,TGTGCCAGCAGTTCTTCCGGGACAGGGTTAACCTACGAGCAGTACTTC
TRBD2,TRBJ2-1,TRBV6-5,once,CASSRAGGAEQFF,TGTGCCAGCAGCCGAGCGGGAGGCGCTGAGCAGTTCTTC
TRBD1,TRBJ2-5,TRBV2,once,CASRAGTGGGETQYF,TGTGCCAGCAGGGCCGGGACAGGGGGCGGAGAGACCCAGTACTTC
TRBD2,TRBJ2-2,TRBV5-1,few,CASSDSSGRAGELFF,TGCGCCAGCAGCGACTCTAGCGGAAGGGCCGGGGAGCTGTTTTTT
NA,TRBJ1-3,TRBV7-2,few,CASSSDPQGPTYF,TGTGCCAGCAGCTCAGACCCACAGGGCCCAACATATTTT
NA,TRBJ1-5,TRBV19,NA,CASQGGNQPQHF,TGTGCCAGTCAAGGAGGAAATCAGCCCCAGCATTTT
NA,TRBJ2-2,TRBV5-1,NA,CASSSGHNTGELFF,TGCGCCAGCAGCTCGGGACACAACACCGGGGAGCTGTTTTTT
NA,TRBJ2-4,TRBV30,NA,CAWSVRFLIDKAKNIQYF,TGTGCCTGGAGTGTACGATTTCTTATTGACAAGGCCAAAAACATTCAGTACTTC
NA,TRBJ1-2,TRBV30,NA,CAWATYRFYGYTF,TGTGCCTGGGCTACTTACAGATTCTATGGCTACACCTTC
NA,TRBJ2-7,TRBV9,few,CASSSGPLGEQYF,TGTGCCAGCAGCTCGGGACCGCTGGGCGAGCAGTACTTC
TRBD1,TRBJ2-7,TRBV7-2,NA,CASSRGQGYEQYF,TGTGCCAGCAGCCGCGGACAGGGCTACGAGCAGTACTTC
NA,TRBJ1-2,TRBV6-5,few,CASSPGRVYGYTF,TGTGCCAGCAGCCCTGGCAGGGTATATGGCTACACCTTC
TRBD1,TRBJ2-1,TRBV7-2,NA,CASSLSGTAFYNEQFF,TGTGCCAGCAGCCTATCCGGGACAGCCTTCTACAATGAGCAGTTCTTC
NA,TRBJ2-3,TRBV29-1,NA,CSASSIGTDTQYF,TGCAGCGCTTCGTCTATAGGCACAGATACGCAGTATTTT
NA,TRBJ1-6,TRBV19,NA,CASSREGEGSYNSPLHF,TGTGCCAGTAGTCGCGAGGGGGAAGGTTCCTATAATTCACCCCTCCACTTT
TRBD1,TRBJ1-2,TRBV4-1,NA,CASSQDGTGPVNYGYTF,TGCGCCAGCAGCCAAGATGGGACAGGCCCGGTTAACTATGGCTACACCTTC
TRBD1,TRBJ1-4,TRBV29-1,NA,CSVHGQGEKLFF,TGCAGCGTTCATGGACAGGGAGAAAAACTGTTTTTT
NA,TRBJ2-1,TRBV29-1,NA,CSVEYGSSYNEQFF,TGCAGCGTTGAATACGGGAGCTCCTACAATGAGCAGTTCTTC
NA,TRBJ2-5,TRBV6-5,NA,CASGRGLGETQYF,TGTGCCAGTGGTAGGGGTTTGGGAGAGACCCAGTACTTC
TRBD1,TRBJ2-7,TRBV30,NA,CAWANRGLGYEQYF,TGTGCCTGGGCGAACAGGGGGCTAGGGTACGAGCAGTACTTC
NA,TRBJ1-5,TRBV23-1,once,CASSFRQPLTYSNQPQHF,TGCGCCAGCAGTTTCCGACAGCCTCTCACATATAGCAATCAGCCCCAGCATTTT
TRBD2,TRBJ2-5,TRBV4-2,NA,CASNNGGARETQYF,TGTGCCAGCAACAACGGGGGGGCTCGGGAGACCCAGTACTTC
TRBD1,TRBJ2-3,TRBV5-1,once,CASSLETGQAGDTQYF,TGCGCCAGCAGCTTGGAGACGGGACAGGCTGGGGATACGCAGTATTTT
NA,TRBJ2-3,TRBV9,NA,CASSVGVGARTDTQYF,TGTGCCAGCAGCGTAGGGGTCGGAGCTCGCACAGATACGCAGTATTTT
NA,TRBJ2-1,TRBV9,NA,CASSPQGHDEQFF,TGTGCCAGCAGCCCCCAGGGGCACGATGAGCAGTTCTTC
NA,TRBJ1-1,TRBV30,NA,CAWSTRADTEAFF,TGTGCCTGGTCTACGCGGGCGGACACTGAAGCTTTCTTT
NA,TRBJ1-2,TRBV19,NA,CASSRGTVLPSNYGYTF,TGTGCCAGTAGTAGGGGGACGGTCCTACCTTCAAACTATGGCTACACCTTC
TRBD1,TRBJ2-7,TRBV5-1,NA,CASSLGLTGASYEQYF,TGCGCCAGCAGCTTGGGGTTAACAGGGGCAAGCTACGAGCAGTACTTC
TRBD1,TRBJ2-2,TRBV4-1,NA,CASSQVGQGARSGELFF,TGCGCCAGCAGCCAAGTGGGTCAGGGGGCAAGAAGCGGGGAGCTGTTTTTT
TRBD1,TRBJ2-7,TRBV7-3,NA,CASSSTGTGGGEQYF,TGTGCCAGCAGCTCAACCGGGACAGGGGGCGGCGAGCAGTACTTC
NA,TRBJ1-5,TRBV28,few,CASGPRQRQHF,TGTGCCAGCGGCCCCCGGCAGAGACAGCATTTT
TRBD1,TRBJ2-3,TRBV19,once,CASSIRTGATDTQYF,TGTGCCAGTAGTATAAGGACAGGGGCGACAGATACGCAGTATTTT
NA,TRBJ2-5,TRBV7-2,NA,CASSRREETQYF,TGTGCCAGCAGCCGTAGAGAGGAGACCCAGTACTTC
NA,TRBJ2-7,TRBV27,NA,CASSLKVSYEQYF,TGTGCCAGCAGTTTGAAGGTTTCCTACGAGCAGTACTTC
NA,TRBJ2-3,TRBV4-1,few,CASSQDPRDTDTQYF,TGCGCCAGCAGCCAGGATCCACGTGACACAGATACGCAGTATTTT
TRBD1,TRBJ2-5,TRBV28,NA,CASSHRQGPETQYF,TGTGCCAGCAGTCACCGACAGGGTCCAGAGACCCAGTACTTC
TRBD1,TRBJ2-7,TRBV6-6,few,CASSYSSAGQGYEQYF,TGTGCCAGCAGTTACTCGTCCGCCGGACAGGGCTACGAGCAGTACTTC
NA,TRBJ1-6,TRBV4-1,NA,CASSHSGTNSPLHF,TGCGCCAGCAGCCATTCTGGGACTAATTCACCCCTCCACTTT
TRBD1,TRBJ2-7,TRBV28,NA,CASSFRDREYF,TGTGCCAGCAGCTTTCGGGACAGGGAGTACTTC
NA,TRBJ2-3,TRBV7-2,NA,CASSDRHGADTQYF,TGTGCCAGCAGCGACAGGCACGGCGCAGATACGCAGTATTTT
NA,TRBJ2-3,TRBV29-1,few,CSGTPTDTQYF,TGCAGCGGCACTCCCACAGATACGCAGTATTTT
NA,TRBJ1-1,TRBV2,NA,CASSVNFGGNTEAFF,TGTGCCAGCAGTGTGAACTTCGGAGGGAACACTGAAGCTTTCTTT